These 27 T cell receptor beta chains were all obtained from the same sample, sequenced in a study of PD-1 blockade in classical Hodgkin lymphoma (dated by TCRdb to the early 2020s). Interpreted using the paper, the time point label stands for: cycle 2 day 1 (C2D1) of nivolumab. Relapse after autologous stem cell transplantation had occurred in all trial patients, and cohorts A, B and C were distinguished by prior brentuximab vedotin exposure. The method was the immunoSEQ multiplex PCR assay. TCRdb carries this immuneACCESS record with in-frame sequences only. Its versions omit some clonotypes, under half of them owing to an unresolved V gene in the studies checked, with the rest unexplained. The sample data list some 46,000 clones, and over 70% of these were observed just once. About 20% of the sample rests with the top ten. The sample in question was peripheral blood mononuclear cells (PBMCs), obtained before the second cycle of nivolumab. The source of these receptors is a human donor with classical Hodgkin lymphoma.

The chain recombines TRBV7-2 with TRBJ1-2, with 10 bases aligning to TRBD1. The V and J ends lost 0 bases and 8 bases, in that order; junction bases with no gene match: 6. This CDR3 has 15 amino acids. The germline gives CDR1 SGHTA, CDR2 FQGNSA. The DNA of the CDR3 is TGTGCCAGCAGCTTAGCGCGGGACAGGGGCGGCGGCTACACCTTC. Translating it yields CASSLARDRGGGYTF. Full variable domain (rest looked up from reference TRBV7-2 and TRBJ1-2): GAGVSQSPSNKVTEKGKDVELRCDPISGHTALYWYRQSLGQGLEFLIYFQGNSAPDKSGLPSDRFSAERTGGSVSTLTIQRTQQEDSAVYLCASSLARDRGGGYTFGSGTRLTVV.

The chain carries TRBV4-1 and TRBJ1-2, with no clear D. The V gene lost 3 bases and the J gene lost 4 bases, with 12 bases spanning the gap. The CDR3 has 14 residues. Germline V lookup: CDR1 MGHRA, CDR2 YSYEKL. In nucleotides, the CDR3 is TGCGCCAGCAGCCAGGGAATTACGGCCTATGGCTACACCTTC. Protein sequence: CASSQGITAYGYTF.

V gene TRBV6-6 combines with J gene TRBJ2-7; D perhaps matches TRBD2 (5 bases). CDR1 and CDR2 from the germline V gene are MNHNY and SVGAGI (reference sequence). This CDR3 is built from 12 residues. Trimming shortened V by 6 bases and J by 6 bases, and 12 bases separated the two germline ends. The CDR3 sequence: CASSRTRGEQYF. CDR3 nucleotides: TGTGCCAGCAGCCGAACTAGAGGCGAGCAGTACTTC.

The chain has TRBV2 and TRBJ2-4; 7 bases agree with TRBD1. Germline trimming cut 1 base from V and 8 bases from J; bases unmatched to any gene: 5. This CDR3 region has 14 residues. Germline V gene lookup returns CDR1 SNHLY and CDR2 FYNNEI. The DNA for the CDR3 is TGTGCCAGCAGTGAAGGCAGGGGGTTTCACATTCAGTACTTC. Translating it yields CASSEGRGFHIQYF.

The V and J genes are TRBV11-2 and TRBJ2-4; perhaps TRBD1 as D (6 bases). V lost 2 bases and J lost 7, with 12 bases in between. The CDR3 spans 14 residues. Looked up from germline, CDR1 is SGHAT and CDR2 is FQNNGV. CDR3 region: CASSLNQGRNIQYF. In nucleotides, the CDR3 is TGTGCCAGCAGCTTAAACCAGGGGCGGAACATTCAGTACTTC.

The chain carries TRBV5-1 and TRBJ1-3; 12 bases are shared with TRBD1. From germline, CDR1 is SGHRS and CDR2 YFSETQ. Unmatched junction bases numbered 5, after V lost 0 bases and J lost 4 bases. The CDR3 runs to 17 residues. This CDR3 is CASSLAGTGGAGNTIYF. CDR3 nucleotides: TGCGCCAGCAGCTTGGCCGGGACAGGGGGCGCCGGAAACACCATATATTTT.

This chain uses TRBV2 with TRBJ1-5, with 9 bases that match TRBD1. The CDR3 extends over 16 amino acids. CDR1 is SNHLY, CDR2 FYNNEI, per germline. Trimming cost V 5 bases and J 2 bases; bases outside gene matches: 7. CDR3 coding DNA: TGTGCCAGCAGTACACAGGGGGCGCAAGGCAATCAGCCCCAGCATTTT. Translated, it gives CASSTQGAQGNQPQHF.

This chain joins TRBV6-1 and TRBJ2-7; no clear D gene. V lost 5 bases and J lost 1, with 6 bases in between. Germline values: CDR1 MNHNS, CDR2 SASEGT. The CDR3 has 12 amino acids. The CDR3, as DNA: TGTGCCAGCAGTCTTGCTTCCTACGAGCAGTACTTC. It encodes CASSLASYEQYF.

The chain uses TRBV19 and TRBJ1-2; maybe TRBD1 (5 bases). Trimming shortened V by 7 bases and J by 0 bases, and 24 bases separated the two germline ends. Germline V gene data show CDR1 as LNHDA and CDR2 as SQIVND (reference sequence). The CDR3 is 18 amino acids. The chain's CDR3 is CASTDRGGSGWTNYGYTF. In nucleotides, the CDR3 is TGTGCCAGTACCGATCGGGGCGGCAGTGGGTGGACTAACTATGGCTACACCTTC.

The chain recombines TRBV6-1 with TRBJ2-2; weak D call: TRBD1 (6 bases). Germline values: CDR1 MNHNS, CDR2 SASEGT. V lost 6 bases and J lost 3, with 14 bases in between. There are 15 residues in the CDR3. The CDR3 here is CASRGSWGHTGELFF. As DNA, the CDR3 is TGTGCCAGCAGGGGGTCTTGGGGGCACACCGGGGAGCTGTTTTTT.

The V call is TRBV13, the J call TRBJ2-7, with a weak D call TRBD2 (5 bases). This CDR3 has 12 residues. Germline CDR1 is PRHDT and CDR2 is FYEKMQ (reference sequence). V was cut by 6 bases and J by 4 bases, with 10 bases left in between. The CDR3 loop is CASSRTGYEQYF. As DNA, the CDR3 is TGTGCCAGCAGTAGGACTGGTTACGAGCAGTACTTC.

The rearrangement uses TRBV7-2 and TRBJ2-2; TRBD2 matches 9 bases. J was trimmed by 6 bases and V by 5 bases; bases with no gene match: 7. The CDR3 sequence is 15 residues long. The germline gives CDR1 SGHTA, CDR2 FQGNSA. As DNA, the CDR3 is TGTGCCAGCAGCCCCCCCCCTAGCGGGGCCGGGGAGCTGTTTTTT. This encodes CASSPPPSGAGELFF.

The chain combines TRBV30 with TRBJ1-1; the D is unclear. The CDR3 covers 13 residues. CDR1 is GTSNPN and CDR2 is SVGIG in the germline V gene (reference sequence). With 2 bases removed from V and 0 bases from J, the gap between germline ends came to 7 bases. The CDR3 DNA is TGTGCCTGGAGTTTGAATCTGAACACTGAAGCTTTCTTT. Residues: CAWSLNLNTEAFF.

V usage is TRBV20-1 and J usage is TRBJ1-2; the D is unclear. The V end lost 7 bases, the J end lost 6 bases, and 9 bases lay between the germline ends. This CDR3 comprises 10 residues. In germline, CDR1 is DFQATT, CDR2 SNEGSKA (reference sequence). CDR3 sequence (DNA): TGCAGTGTCATGCTTCATGGCTACACCTTC. This codes for CSVMLHGYTF.

The J gene is TRBJ2-7, the V gene TRBV7-9, with TRBD1 matching over 8 bases. Germline CDR1 is SEHNR and CDR2 is FQNEAQ (reference sequence). With V trimmed by 5 bases and J by 5 bases, 17 bases remained unmatched. This CDR3 contains 17 residues. CDR3 protein: CASSRALNGQGWDEQYF. As DNA, the CDR3 is TGTGCCAGCAGCCGAGCTCTCAATGGACAGGGCTGGGACGAGCAGTACTTC.

The V and J genes are TRBV4-2 and TRBJ2-2; no clear D. Germline CDR1 is LGHNA and CDR2 is YNFKEQ. The V and J ends lost 0 bases and 6 bases respectively, with 11 bases between them. The CDR3 length is 15 residues. The CDR3 sequence is CASSQDLGLAGELFF. CDR3 nucleotide sequence: TGTGCCAGCAGCCAAGACCTAGGGCTAGCCGGGGAGCTGTTTTTT.

The genes are TRBV27 and TRBJ2-1; the D is unclear. V lost 6 bases, J lost 2 bases, and 5 bases lay in between. Germline V CDR1 and CDR2: MNHEY, SMNVEV (reference sequence). The length of the CDR3 is 12 residues. CDR3 loop: CASRQTYNEQFF. The CDR3 DNA reads as TGTGCCAGCAGACAAACCTACAATGAGCAGTTCTTC.

The chain couples TRBV28 to TRBJ1-1; 11 nucleotides line up with TRBD1. J gave up 11 bases and V 7 bases, and 9 bases lay outside the gene matches. The germline CDR1 and CDR2 sequences are MDHEN and SYDVKM. The CDR3 is made up of 13 amino acids. The CDR3 loop is CASISRTGGTAFF. CDR3 DNA sequence: TGTGCCAGCATCTCGAGGACAGGGGGCACGGCTTTCTTT.

The chain links TRBV5-6 to TRBJ2-5, with a weak D call TRBD2 (6 bases). This CDR3 is built from 13 residues. The V gene's germline CDR1 is SGHDT and CDR2 YYEEEE. V lost 0 bases and J 6 bases, leaving 9 bases between the germline ends. CDR3 DNA sequence: TGTGCCAGCAGCTTGGCCGGGGGACAGACCCAGTACTTC. Encoded protein: CASSLAGGQTQYF.

The chain employs TRBV4-2 and TRBJ2-1; the match to TRBD2 covers 8 bases. V was pared by 4 bases and J by 4 bases, with 6 bases of the junction left unmatched. There are 15 residues in the CDR3. CDR1 and CDR2 from the germline V gene are LGHNA and YNFKEQ. CDR3 protein: CASSRETSVYNEQFF. The CDR3, as DNA: TGTGCCAGCAGCCGAGAGACTAGCGTTTACAATGAGCAGTTCTTC.

This chain uses TRBV29-1 with TRBJ2-5; 7 bases match TRBD1. The CDR3 covers 14 residues. The V and J ends lost 2 bases and 2 bases, in that order; junction bases with no gene match: 5. Germline V gene data show CDR1 as SQVTM and CDR2 as ANQGSEA. For the CDR3, the DNA is TGCAGCGTTGAAACCGGGACAGAACAAGAGACCCAGTACTTC. It encodes CSVETGTEQETQYF.

CDR3 in DNA: TGTGCCACCAGCAGAGAGGGGCTAGTGACAGATACGCAGTATTTT. Encoded protein: CATSREGLVTDTQYF. The V gene is TRBV15, the J gene TRBJ2-3; perhaps TRBD1 as D (5 bases). The CDR3 is made up of 15 amino acids. Looked up from germline, CDR1 is LNHNV and CDR2 is YYDKDF (reference sequence). V was cut by 0 bases and J by 3 bases, with 10 bases left in between.

The chain combines TRBV7-9 with TRBJ2-1; the D is unclear. The germline V gene has CDR1 SEHNR and CDR2 FQNEAQ (reference sequence). The V end was cut by 0 bases, the J end by 3 bases, with 12 bases between. The CDR3 totals 16 residues. The CDR3 DNA reads as TGTGCCAGCAGCTTAGCGCTCCGACTGGACTACAATGAGCAGTTCTTC. Protein sequence: CASSLALRLDYNEQFF.

The sample holds one count of this clone. The CDR3 here is CASSYLGGVNTEAFF. The CDR3 nucleotides are TGTGCCAGCAGCTACCTCGGAGGGGTGAACACTGAAGCTTTCTTT. The V gene is TRBV9, the J gene TRBJ1-1; D may be TRBD1 (5 bases). Trimming shortened V by 4 bases and J by 0 bases, and 13 bases separated the two germline ends. The CDR3 runs to 15 residues. Germline V gene data show CDR1 as SGDLS and CDR2 as YYNGEE. The whole variable domain, remainder taken from reference TRBV9 and TRBJ1-1, is DSGVTQTPKHLITATGQRVTLRCSPRSGDLSVYWYQQSLDQGLQFLIQYYNGEERAKGNILERFSAQQFPDLHSELNLSSLELGDSALYFCASSYLGGVNTEAFFGQGTRLTVV.

The table lists this clone with a count of one. J is TRBJ1-2 and V is TRBV6-1, with D uncertain. The CDR3 spans 12 residues. V lost 3 bases, J lost 4 bases, and 6 bases lay in between. Germline V gene data show CDR1 as MNHNS and CDR2 as SASEGT. CDR3 bases: TGTGCCAGCAGTGACTGGGGCTATGGCTACACCTTC. Protein sequence: CASSDWGYGYTF.

The chain carries TRBV9 and TRBJ1-1; TRBD1 is a possible D gene (6 bases). Deletions cut 0 bases from V and 3 bases from J, with 12 bases between. CDR3 length equals 15 residues. Germline V gene sequence: CDR1 SGDLS, CDR2 YYNGEE. The CDR3 region is CASSVGGRGDTEAFF. The CDR3 region has the DNA TGTGCCAGCAGCGTAGGAGGGAGGGGGGACACTGAAGCTTTCTTT.

Comment on this clone: The same CDR3 can be traced to other DNA sequences in this sample. This chain links TRBV7-9 with TRBJ2-1; D ambiguous. Germline lookup yields CDR1 SEHNR and CDR2 FQNEAQ (reference sequence). CDR3 length: 12 amino acids. Trimming cost V 3 bases and J 5 bases, with 5 bases left between them. CDR3 residues: CASSFGNNEQFF. CDR3 sequence (DNA): TGTGCCAGCAGCTTTGGGAACAATGAGCAGTTCTTC.